The clone carrying this TCR beta chain was recorded a few times. Its antigen is undetermined. This entry is derived from a study of identical twins. There are 15 residues in the CDR3. From germline, CDR1 is SGHAT and CDR2 FQNNGV. Trimming stripped 0 bases from V and 5 bases from J, with 10 bases between. Study observations and caveats: Invariant cells of the MAIT and iNKT types might have partly distorted the zero-insertion analyses.

TCRdb used MiXCR to reprocess the 5' RACE reads, holding one entry per CDR3 protein. The table records about 260,000 distinct CDR3 sequences, 5.5% to 8% of them present only once. The sample was also reused in another study, on yellow fever vaccine responses in identical twins.

The clonotype was recovered from a young woman in good health. The chain recombines TRBV11-2 with TRBJ1-4; D call uncertain. Sequencing was done on a sample of memory (CD45RO+) T cells sorted from blood. CDR3 residues: CASSLDRQENEKLFF. The CDR3 DNA reads TGTGCCAGCAGCTTAGATAGGCAGGAAAATGAAAAACTGTTTTTT.